A selection of T cell receptor beta chains follows, all from one sample in a study of blood T cell repertoires in COVID-19. Sequenced by immunoSEQ multiplex PCR; TCRdb stores in-frame clones only, minus some. The sample has under 200,000 clones; about nine tenths are singletons. Material: PBMCs or T cells enriched from blood (not recorded which). All receptors derive from a woman aged 18 to 35 who had recovered from COVID-19. The CDR3 runs from the conserved cysteine through the conserved F or W. The D gene is left open where the match is weak. Clone size is given for some rows only: seen once, a few or many times, or a class if the clone is expanded.

-	TRBV4-1	TRBD1	TRBJ1-1	TGCGCCAGCAGCCAGGGCCCGGGACAGGGAAAGAAAGCTTTCTTT	CASSQGPGQGKKAFF
-	TRBV28	TRBD2	TRBJ2-4	TGTGCCAGCAGTAAGGTGGGACTAGCGGGATCTGAAAACATTCAGTACTTC	CASSKVGLAGSENIQYF
-	TRBV5-4	-	TRBJ2-7	TGTGCCAGCAGCTTTACCCCGGGTAGCTCCTACGAGCAGTACTTC	CASSFTPGSSYEQYF
-	TRBV6-1	TRBD2	TRBJ2-1	TGTGCCAGCAGTGAACTAGCGGAGCACAATGAGCAGTTCTTC	CASSELAEHNEQFF
-	TRBV28	TRBD1	TRBJ2-1	TGTGCCAGCAGTTCCCAGCTATCAGGGGGCAATGAGCAGTTCTTC	CASSSQLSGGNEQFF
once	TRBV18	-	TRBJ2-3	TGTGCCAGCTCACCGGGGGGAGGTACGCAGTATTTT	CASSPGGGTQYF
-	TRBV25-1	TRBD2	TRBJ2-3	TGTGCCAGCAGTGAAGGGGTAGCGGGAGTGGATACGCAGTATTTT	CASSEGVAGVDTQYF
-	TRBV12-3/TRBV12-4	-	TRBJ2-7	TGTGCCAGCAGTACACTAGCCTACGAGCAGTACTTC	CASSTLAYEQYF
-	TRBV19	TRBD2	TRBJ2-5	TGTGCCAGTAGTAGAGGCCTAGCGGGACTCACAGGGGAGACCCAGTACTTC	CASSRGLAGLTGETQYF
once	TRBV5-1	-	TRBJ2-3	TGCGCCAGCAGCGTCGGTGCTAGCACAGATACGCAGTATTTT	CASSVGASTDTQYF
few	TRBV19	-	TRBJ1-1	TGTGCCAGTACCCCCCGCCAGGGGCGGACTGAAGCTTTCTTT	CASTPRQGRTEAFF
-	TRBV12-3/TRBV12-4	-	TRBJ1-1	TGTGCCAGCAGCTGGACAAGGAACACTGAAGCTTTCTTT	CASSWTRNTEAFF
-	TRBV7-2	TRBD2	TRBJ2-1	TGTGCCAGCAGCCCATCTAGCGGGAGTGTAAATGAGCAGTTCTTC	CASSPSSGSVNEQFF
-	TRBV4-1	TRBD2	TRBJ2-7	TGCGCCACCTCCCAGGGCGGACTAGCGGGAGATCAACAGTACTTC	CATSQGGLAGDQQYF
-	TRBV6-2/TRBV6-3	-	TRBJ2-7	TGTGCCAGCAGTAAACAGGGTGTCTACGAGCAGTACTTC	CASSKQGVYEQYF
few	TRBV19	-	TRBJ2-2	TGTGCCAGCCAGAAAAAACTCCCGGGAGTTGGTTCCGGGGAGCTGTTTTTT	CASQKKLPGVGSGELFF
-	TRBV29-1	-	TRBJ2-7	TGCAGCGTTGAAAGGGGCGAATCCTACGAGCAGTACTTC	CSVERGESYEQYF
-	TRBV30	-	TRBJ2-2	TGTGCCTGGCAAAACACCGGGGAGCTGTTTTTT	CAWQNTGELFF
-	TRBV7-9	TRBD2	TRBJ2-1	TGTGCCAGCAGCTCCCTGCTAGCGGGAGCGATGGATGAGCAGTTCTTC	CASSSLLAGAMDEQFF
-	TRBV27	-	TRBJ2-3	TGTGCCAGCATCATGAGGGGGAGCACAGATACGCAGTATTTT	CASIMRGSTDTQYF
-	TRBV14	-	TRBJ1-2	TGTGCCAGCAGCCAAGCGATTACGGATGGCTACACCTTC	CASSQAITDGYTF
-	TRBV5-5	-	TRBJ1-4	TGTGCCAGCAGCTCCGTATCCGGGACTAATGAAAAACTGTTTTTT	CASSSVSGTNEKLFF
-	TRBV18	TRBD2	TRBJ2-2	TGTGCCAGCGCCCGGCTAGCGGGAAGCACCGGGGAGCTGTTTTTT	CASARLAGSTGELFF
-	TRBV5-1	-	TRBJ2-2	TGCGCCAGCAGCCCCGGAAGGAGTTCTTCGAACACCGGGGAGCTGTTTTTT	CASSPGRSSSNTGELFF
-	TRBV9	-	TRBJ2-1	TGTGCCAGCAGCGTAGGGACTTCGCGGAATGAGCAGTTCTTC	CASSVGTSRNEQFF
-	TRBV7-2	-	TRBJ1-1	TGTGCCAGCAGCAAAGGACACAGTGTCACTGAAGCTTTCTTT	CASSKGHSVTEAFF
-	TRBV3-1/TRBV3-2	TRBD2	TRBJ2-1	TGTGCCAGCAGCCTAACCGGGACTAGGATAGACGATGAGCAGTTCTTC	CASSLTGTRIDDEQFF
-	TRBV28	-	TRBJ2-1	TGTGCCAGCAGTTTAAGAGGGTCCTACAATGAGCAGTTCTTC	CASSLRGSYNEQFF
-	TRBV7-6	-	TRBJ2-2	TGTGCCAGCAGCTTAGTCGGAGCCGGGGAGCTGTTTTTT	CASSLVGAGELFF
-	TRBV7-8	TRBD2	TRBJ2-1	TGTGCCAGCAGCCTCCTGACTAGCGGGAACAATGAGCAGTTCTTC	CASSLLTSGNNEQFF
-	TRBV19	-	TRBJ1-2	TGTGCCAGTAGTATTGCGTACCCTAACTATGGCTACACCTTC	CASSIAYPNYGYTF
-	TRBV28	TRBD1	TRBJ2-5	TGTGCCAGCAGTTTACAGGGGGACCAAGAGACCCAGTACTTC	CASSLQGDQETQYF
-	TRBV29-1	-	TRBJ2-1	TGCAGCGTTGTAGGGCTAGCAGCACGTGGCTCCTACAATGAGCAGTTCTTC	CSVVGLAARGSYNEQFF
-	TRBV7-9	TRBD2	TRBJ2-2	TGTGCCAGCAGCTCTTCTAGCGGGAGTGTCACCGGGGAGCTGTTTTTT	CASSSSSGSVTGELFF
-	TRBV6-4	-	TRBJ2-1	TGTGCCAGCAGTCGCGGGGGCGCAACCTCCTACAATGAGCAGTTCTTC	CASSRGGATSYNEQFF
-	TRBV4-1	TRBD2	TRBJ2-7	TGCGCCAGCAGCCCCGGACTAGCGGGATCTTTCTCCTACGAGCAGTACTTC	CASSPGLAGSFSYEQYF
-	TRBV7-2	TRBD2	TRBJ2-7	TGTGCCAGCAGCTTACGCGGGAGTGGCTACGAGCAGTACTTC	CASSLRGSGYEQYF
-	TRBV7-9	-	TRBJ2-7	TGTGCCAGCAGCTTAATTTTCGGGGAAACCTACGAGCAGTACTTC	CASSLIFGETYEQYF
-	TRBV28	TRBD1	TRBJ1-2	TGTGCCAGCAGTTCACAGGGGGCTGGCTATGGCTACACCTTC	CASSSQGAGYGYTF
-	TRBV5-1	TRBD1	TRBJ1-1	TGCGCCAGCAGCTTGTCCACAGGGGTGGGCACTGAAGCTTTCTTT	CASSLSTGVGTEAFF
once	TRBV4-1	-	TRBJ2-7	TGCGCCAGCAGCCAACCCCCCGTTGGCCCAAAGGGGAAAGAGCAGTACTTC	CASSQPPVGPKGKEQYF
-	TRBV13	-	TRBJ2-7	TGTGCCAGCAGCTATGGTGCGGGGACCTACGAGCAGTACTTC	CASSYGAGTYEQYF
few	TRBV21-1	-	TRBJ2-3	TGTGCCAGCAGCAAAATTGCGGGAGGAGAGGCAGATACGCAGTATTTT	CASSKIAGGEADTQYF
-	TRBV10-3	TRBD1	TRBJ1-2	TGTGCCATCAGACCCGGACAGGGCCAAGGTTATGGCTACACCTTC	CAIRPGQGQGYGYTF
-	TRBV3-1/TRBV3-2	TRBD1	TRBJ1-2	TGTGCCAGCAGCCCCCTCGACAGGGGGACCTATGGCTACACCTTC	CASSPLDRGTYGYTF
-	TRBV12-3/TRBV12-4	-	TRBJ1-1	TGTGCCAGCAGTTTATCCGCTGAAGCTTTCTTT	CASSLSAEAFF
-	TRBV6-5	-	TRBJ2-7	TGTGCCAGCCGGGGCCCAGGGGCGGGAGATGAGCAGTACTTC	CASRGPGAGDEQYF
few	TRBV27	-	TRBJ1-1	TGTGCCAGCAGTTTAAAGGGGATCACTGAAGCTTTCTTT	CASSLKGITEAFF
-	TRBV28	-	TRBJ2-5	TGTGCCAGCAGTTTTGGGGCCGAAGAGACCCAGTACTTC	CASSFGAEETQYF
-	TRBV2	-	TRBJ2-7	TGTGCCAGCTGGTGGCAGGGGTCCCACGAGCAGTACTTC	CASWWQGSHEQYF
-	TRBV25-1	-	TRBJ2-7	TGTGCCAGCAGGGGGGGAATCTACGAGCAGTACTTC	CASRGGIYEQYF
few	TRBV12-3/TRBV12-4	TRBD1	TRBJ2-1	TGTGCCAGCAGTTTAGTAGGGACAGGGGAGTTCTTC	CASSLVGTGEFF
once	TRBV7-6	TRBD1	TRBJ1-6	TGTGCCAGCAGACATATACGCCTGACAGGGGCAATTTCACCCCTCCACTTT	CASRHIRLTGAISPLHF